This T cell receptor (beta chain) was recovered during a study of CD8+CD57+ T cells in acquired aplastic anemia. Germline V lookup: CDR1 MNHEY, CDR2 SVGEGT. The ends were cut back, 2 bases at V and 6 bases at J, with 18 bases in the middle. This CDR3 is 16 amino acids long. This clonotype has a count of ten or more. Genomic DNA constituted the template upon which TCR beta VDJ and CDR3 profiling was performed. TCRdb passed the reads through MiXCR, listing each CDR3 protein once. The data contain 65,000 or so distinct CDR3 sequences, around 50% of them singletons. The sequencing input was sorted CD4+, CD8+, or CD8+CD57+ T cells (not recorded which) from PBMCs. The rearrangement uses TRBV6-2 or TRBV6-3 and TRBJ2-3; possibly TRBD2 for D (7 bases). This TCR derives from a human donor in good health, serving as a control. CDR3 in DNA: TGTGCCAGCAGTTACCATTCTAGCGGAAGGGGGGATACGCAGTATTTT. Protein sequence: CASSYHSSGRGDTQYF.